This record looks at one T cell receptor beta chain sequence and its context. Normal lung was taken at the farthest possible site, at least 3 cm from tumour. Template was genomic DNA from frozen, unsorted single-cell suspensions. The data were obtained in a study of immune cell composition in non-small cell lung cancer. The repertoire was sequenced with immunoSEQ multiplex PCR; TCRdb's copy has only in-frame clones and lacks some. This sample carries under 2,500 clones, 69% of them seen once, and the ten largest clones take 15% to 17%. The CDR3 has 16 residues. The germline CDR1 and CDR2 sequences are MNHEY and SVGAGI. Trimming cost V 2 bases and J 1 base; bases outside gene matches: 4.

This rearrangement joins TRBV6-5 to TRBJ2-1; 8 nucleotides match TRBD2. The sample was non-adjacent lung tissue. This clonotype was obtained from a human donor with non-small cell lung cancer. The CDR3 loop reads CASSYRGGASYNEQFF. The CDR3 bases are TGTGCCAGCAGTTACCGGGGGGGGGCTTCCTACAATGAGCAGTTCTTC.